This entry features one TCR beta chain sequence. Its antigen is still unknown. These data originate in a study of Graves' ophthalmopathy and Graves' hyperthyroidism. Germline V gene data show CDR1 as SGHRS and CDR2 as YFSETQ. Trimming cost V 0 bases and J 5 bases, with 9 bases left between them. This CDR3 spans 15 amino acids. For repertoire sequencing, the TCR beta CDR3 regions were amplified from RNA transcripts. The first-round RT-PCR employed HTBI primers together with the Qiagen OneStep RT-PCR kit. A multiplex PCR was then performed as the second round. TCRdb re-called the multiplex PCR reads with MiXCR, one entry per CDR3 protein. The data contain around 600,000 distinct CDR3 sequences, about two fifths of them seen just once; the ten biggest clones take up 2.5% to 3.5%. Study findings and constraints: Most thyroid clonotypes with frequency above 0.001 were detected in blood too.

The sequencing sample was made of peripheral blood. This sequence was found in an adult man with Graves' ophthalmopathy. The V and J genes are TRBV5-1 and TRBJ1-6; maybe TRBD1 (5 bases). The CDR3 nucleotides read TGCGCCAGCAGCTTGGGACAGCCGGATAATTCACCCCTCCACTTT. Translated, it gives CASSLGQPDNSPLHF.